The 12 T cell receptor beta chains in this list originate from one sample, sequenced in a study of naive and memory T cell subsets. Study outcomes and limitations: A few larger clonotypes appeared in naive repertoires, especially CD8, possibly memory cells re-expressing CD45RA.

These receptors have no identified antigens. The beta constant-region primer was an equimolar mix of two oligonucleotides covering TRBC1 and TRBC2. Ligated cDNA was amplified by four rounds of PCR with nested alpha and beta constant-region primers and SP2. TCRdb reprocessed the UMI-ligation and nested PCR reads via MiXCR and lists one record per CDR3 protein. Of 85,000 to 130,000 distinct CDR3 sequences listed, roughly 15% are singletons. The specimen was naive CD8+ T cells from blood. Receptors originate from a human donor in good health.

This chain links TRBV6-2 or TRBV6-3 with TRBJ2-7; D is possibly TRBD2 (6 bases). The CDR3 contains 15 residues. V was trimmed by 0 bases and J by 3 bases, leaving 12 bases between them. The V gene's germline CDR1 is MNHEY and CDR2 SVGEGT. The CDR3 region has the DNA TGTGCCAGCAGTTACTCGAAGGGTAGCGGCTACGAGCAGTACTTC. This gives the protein CASSYSKGSGYEQYF.

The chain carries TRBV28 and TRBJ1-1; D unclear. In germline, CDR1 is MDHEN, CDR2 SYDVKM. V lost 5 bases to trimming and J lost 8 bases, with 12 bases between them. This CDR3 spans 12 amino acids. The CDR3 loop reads CASSPPRKEAFF. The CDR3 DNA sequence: TGTGCCAGCAGTCCTCCCAGAAAAGAAGCTTTCTTT.

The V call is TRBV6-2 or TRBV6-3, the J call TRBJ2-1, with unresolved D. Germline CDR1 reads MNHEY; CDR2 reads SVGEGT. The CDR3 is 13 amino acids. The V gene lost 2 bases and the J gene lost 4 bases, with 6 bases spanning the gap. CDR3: CASSYVQYNEQFF. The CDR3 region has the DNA TGTGCCAGCAGTTACGTCCAGTACAATGAGCAGTTCTTC.

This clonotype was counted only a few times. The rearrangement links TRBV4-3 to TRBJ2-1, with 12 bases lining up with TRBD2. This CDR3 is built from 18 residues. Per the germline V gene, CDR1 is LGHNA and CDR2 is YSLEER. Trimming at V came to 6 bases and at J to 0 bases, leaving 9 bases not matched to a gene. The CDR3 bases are TGCGCCAGCAGTCCCGGGACTAGCGGGCCAAGCTCCTACAATGAGCAGTTCTTC. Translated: CASSPGTSGPSSYNEQFF.

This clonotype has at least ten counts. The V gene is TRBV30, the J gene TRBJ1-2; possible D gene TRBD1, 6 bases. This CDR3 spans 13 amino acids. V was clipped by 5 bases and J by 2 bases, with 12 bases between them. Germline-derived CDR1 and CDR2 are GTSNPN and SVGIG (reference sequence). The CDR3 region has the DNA TGTGCCTGGGCAGGACAGATAAACTATGGCTACACCTTC. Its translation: CAWAGQINYGYTF.

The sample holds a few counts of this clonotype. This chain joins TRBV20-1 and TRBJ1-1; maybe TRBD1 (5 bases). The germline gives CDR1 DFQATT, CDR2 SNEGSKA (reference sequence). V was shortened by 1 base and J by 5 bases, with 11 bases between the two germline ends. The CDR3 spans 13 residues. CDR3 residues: CSARVPRATEAFF. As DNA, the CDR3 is TGCAGTGCTAGAGTCCCCAGGGCGACTGAAGCTTTCTTT.

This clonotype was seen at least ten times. CDR3 DNA: TGTGCCAGCAGCTTCCGGGTACCCGACGACTACGAGCAGTACTTC. It yields the protein CASSFRVPDDYEQYF. The V call is TRBV7-8, the J call TRBJ2-7; D ambiguous. Trimming removed 3 bases at V and 3 bases at J, with 15 bases between. Germline CDR1 SGHVS, CDR2 FQNEAQ. There are 15 residues in the CDR3.

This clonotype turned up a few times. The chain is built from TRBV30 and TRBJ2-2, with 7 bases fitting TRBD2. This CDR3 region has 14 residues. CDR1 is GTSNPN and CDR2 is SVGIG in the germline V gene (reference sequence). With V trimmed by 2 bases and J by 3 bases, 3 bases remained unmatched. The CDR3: CAWSPGGDTGELFF. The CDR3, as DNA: TGTGCCTGGAGTCCGGGGGGAGACACCGGGGAGCTGTTTTTT.

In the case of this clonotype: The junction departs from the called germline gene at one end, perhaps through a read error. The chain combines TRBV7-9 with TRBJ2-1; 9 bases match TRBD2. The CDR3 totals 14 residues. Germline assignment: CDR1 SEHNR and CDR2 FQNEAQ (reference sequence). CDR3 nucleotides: TGTGCCAGCAGCATAGCGGGAGCTGCCAATGAGCAGTTCTTC. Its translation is CASSIAGAANEQFF. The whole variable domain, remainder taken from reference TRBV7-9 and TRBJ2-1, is DTGVSQNPRHKITKRGQNVTFRCDPISEHNRLYWYRQTLGQGPEFLTYFQNEAQLEKSRLLSDRFSAERPKGSFSTLEIQRTEQGDSAMYLCASSIAGAANEQFFGPGTRLTVL.

CDR3 amino acids: CASRSHETDTDTQYF. DNA for the CDR3: TGTGCCAGCAGATCTCACGAGACGGACACAGATACGCAGTATTTT. The chain links TRBV7-3 to TRBJ2-3; no reliable D call. The CDR3 length is 15 residues. Trimming took off 6 bases at V and 2 bases at J, with 15 bases between the two ends. Per germline, CDR1 SGHTA and CDR2 FQGTGA.

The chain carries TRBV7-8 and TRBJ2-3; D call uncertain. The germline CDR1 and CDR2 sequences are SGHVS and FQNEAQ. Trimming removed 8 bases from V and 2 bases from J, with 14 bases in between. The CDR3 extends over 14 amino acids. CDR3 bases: TGTGCCAGCGAGAACGTAAATCCCACAGATACGCAGTATTTT. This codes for CASENVNPTDTQYF. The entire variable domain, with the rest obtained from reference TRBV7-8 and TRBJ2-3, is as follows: GAGVSQSPRYKVAKRGQDVALRCDPISGHVSLFWYQQALGQGPEFLTYFQNEAQLDKSGLPSDRFFAERPEGSVSTLKIQRTQQEDSAVYLCASENVNPTDTQYFGPGTRLTVL.

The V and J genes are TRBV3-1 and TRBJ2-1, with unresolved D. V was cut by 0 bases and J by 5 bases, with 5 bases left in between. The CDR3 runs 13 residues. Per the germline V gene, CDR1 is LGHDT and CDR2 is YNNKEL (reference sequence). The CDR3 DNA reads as TGTGCCAGCAGCCAAGATCCGGACAATGAGCAGTTCTTC. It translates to CASSQDPDNEQFF.